This T cell receptor beta chain derives from a study of molecular identifiers for immune sequencing clone quantification (dated by TCRdb to the late 2010s). For the study in its entirety: In a replicate experiment, RNA from roughly 21,000 or 96,000 naive CD8 T cells was split into five aliquots, four of which were sequenced. CD8 T cells were used in a methods study to benchmark molecular-identifier clustering-based TCR repertoire sequencing (MIDCIRS) and TCR RNA copy counting. The investigation overall reported the following: Highly expanded clone sizes could be underestimated because identical TCR molecules may share a barcode. Modeling indicated about 3 TCR RNA copies recovered per cell, compared with about ten by digital PCR, which implies a capture efficiency of 25% to 35%. When barcode sub-clustering was omitted, TCR diversity was inflated by chimeric consensus sequences, with chimeras reaching as high as 47%. In CMV-specific effector cells, clones with more than 20 RNA copies contained over 99% of molecules, whereas in naive cells such clones contained under 1% of molecules. Spiked-in Jurkat TCR RNA equal to a single cell's worth was reported to be detectable even within one million naive CD8 T cells. The naive libraries included spiked-in Jurkat TCR RNA (over nine copies' worth), and this RNA is not part of the donor repertoire.

CDR3 length: 16 amino acids, cysteine to phenylalanine. Just CDR3 DNA is preserved here, 48 bases in frame from base 1. Receptor libraries were prepared by PCR. TCRdb records NextSeq 500 as the sequencer. Preparation of bulk TCR libraries followed a previously described approach, with the TCR primers listed in Table S5. Total RNA was purified with the Qiagen AllPrep DNA/RNA kit. Before analysis, reads from multiple sequencing runs of one library were combined. As for how the authors treated the data: Reads were retained only if an exact TCR constant sequence was present, and the retained reads were trimmed to 150 nt and grouped according to their 12-nt molecular barcodes. Within each barcode group, reads were sub-clustered at a 15% Levenshtein threshold, and quality-weighted consensus sequences were built per RNA molecule. Non-functional sequences were removed, as were lower-count sequences one edit away from another. Based on fitting two negative binomial distributions, any barcode sub-cluster with under 20% of the maximum read count was discarded. Through fastp at Q25 and MiXCR, TCRdb rebuilt clones from the public reads, retaining in-frame beta chains. Rows matching on CDR3 protein sequence are summarized as one entry with the most common DNA and genes. These V and J calls derive from TCRdb rather than the authors' analysis. Here the sample has about 330,000 distinct CDR3 sequences; roughly 24% occur a single time. The ten largest clones add up to roughly 0.7% of the sample.

This clonotype appeared once. Its antigen is unknown. No clone much larger than this one lies a single base away; base qualities are absent. A solitary read yields weak support. Naive CD8 T cell libraries were made from around 18,000 to 910,000 sorted cells using 10%, 30% or 50% of purified RNA. Naive CD8 T cells, defined as CD8+CD4-CCR7+CD45RA+, were FACS-sorted into RLT Plus buffer on a BD FACSAria II. Detection sensitivity was tested by spiking Jurkat RNA equal to about eleven TCR copies' worth into samples containing roughly 17,000-1,100,000 naive CD8 T cells. CD8 T cells were enriched with RosetteSep CD8+ T Cell Enrichment Cocktail and Ficoll-Paque, followed by ACK red cell lysis.

The sequence links TRBV21-1 to TRBJ2-7; no DNA check was done on the table's D call, TRBD1. TRBV21-1 is a known pseudogene. Sequenced material: naive CD8+ T cells from blood, with Jurkat cell RNA spiked in. The cell subset or site tag for this specimen amounts to: FACS-sorted CD8+CD4-CCR7+CD45RA+ naive T cells. The receptor was isolated from a human donor in good health. Some libraries in this study had Jurkat cell RNA spiked in. DNA sequence: TGTGCCGGCAGCAACGGGACAGCCCAAAGCTCCTACGAGCAGTACTTC. Its coded protein is CAGSNGTAQSSYEQYF.